This TCR beta chain was identified during a study of blood T cell repertoires in COVID-19. Study overall: From T cells, B-cell-depleted T cells, or PBMCs came the material, which was cDNA or gDNA.

Original handling: Amplification of reference gene primers was used by the study to estimate nucleated cell counts. TCRdb keeps only in-frame clones here, not all; method: immunoSEQ multiplex PCR. The V and J calls and the clone size are those of that table, but D and trimming were determined from the DNA. The table has about 180,000 clones, approximately 83% seen once. CDR1 is SEHNR, CDR2 FQNEAQ, per germline (reference sequence). CDR3 length equals 15 residues. V lost 7 bases, J lost 1 base, and 17 bases lay in between. Seattle cases were enrolled at active infection and followed longitudinally. The V call is TRBV7-9, the J call TRBJ2-7; possibly TRBD1 for D (7 bases). Sequenced material: peripheral blood. This clonotype originated in a middle-aged woman with COVID-19, enrolled during active disease. CDR3: CASTTWRDSSYEQYF. The CDR3 nucleotides are TGTGCCAGCACCACTTGGCGGGACAGTTCCTACGAGCAGTACTTC.